These 20 T cell receptor beta chains share one sample of origin, sequenced in a study of blood T cell repertoires in COVID-19 (dated by TCRdb to about 2020). Preparation of the library involved the immunoSEQ multiplex PCR assay. The immuneACCESS repertoire file appears here via TCRdb, limited to in-frame rearrangements. These files lack a portion of the clones; in checked studies, under half of the deficit traces to unresolved V genes, and the cause of the others is not known. This sample has about 240,000 clones in its table, and approximately 83% of those were observed once. The ten largest clones take up around 2% of the sample. The sample was peripheral blood. The receptors come from a man younger than 40 who had recovered from COVID-19.

The chain's CDR3 is CASSSRRTSGRQETQYF. Written as DNA, the CDR3 is TGTGCCAGCAGCTCCAGAAGGACTAGCGGGCGGCAAGAGACCCAGTACTTC. J is TRBJ2-5 and V is TRBV7-8, with 11 nucleotides matching TRBD2. The CDR3 is 17 residues long. CDR1 is SGHVS, CDR2 FQNEAQ, per germline. V was pared by 4 bases and J by 2 bases, with 9 bases of the junction left unmatched.

The chain is built from TRBV27 and TRBJ1-1; D is unclear. This CDR3 region has 13 residues. Trimming left V 8 bases short and J 1 base short, with 11 bases between. Germline CDR1 reads MNHEY; CDR2 reads SMNVEV (reference sequence). The CDR3 region has the DNA TGTGCCAGCTCCTCGGGGAGGAACACTGAAGCTTTCTTT. Translated, it gives CASSSGRNTEAFF.

This sequence joins TRBV5-8 and TRBJ2-7; 8 positions match TRBD1. Germline V gene lookup returns CDR1 SGHTS and CDR2 YDEGEE. V shed 4 bases and J 7 bases; nucleotides not matched to a gene: 13. This CDR3 spans 15 amino acids. DNA of the CDR3: TGTGCCAGCAGCCCGGACAGGGCCCCTTTGGAAGAGCAGTACTTC. This codes for CASSPDRAPLEEQYF.

The chain combines TRBV7-9 with TRBJ2-5, with D perhaps TRBD2 (6 bases). This CDR3 spans 14 amino acids. CDR1 is SEHNR, CDR2 FQNEAQ, per germline (reference sequence). The germline V and J ends were trimmed by 2 bases and 3 bases, with 10 bases remaining between them. CDR3: CASSLMGGEETQYF. The CDR3 DNA reads TGTGCCAGCAGCTTAATGGGCGGGGAAGAGACCCAGTACTTC.

The chain carries TRBV5-6 and TRBJ1-1, with D possibly TRBD1 on 5 matching bases. The germline gives CDR1 SGHDT, CDR2 YYEEEE. This CDR3 is 15 amino acids long. The ends were cut back, 2 bases at V and 4 bases at J, with 15 bases in the middle. CDR3 in DNA: TGTGCCAGCAGCTTTCTCGCGGGAACAGGCACTGAAGCTTTCTTT. Translated: CASSFLAGTGTEAFF.

The genes are TRBV10-3 and TRBJ2-7; TRBD2 aligns across 7 bases. The CDR3 has 13 amino acids. With 6 bases clipped from V and 2 bases from J, the junction kept 4 bases outside the gene matches. The germline gives CDR1 ENHRY, CDR2 SYGVKD. The CDR3 DNA reads as TGTGCCATCAGGGTAGCGGGTGCCTACGAGCAGTACTTC. Residues: CAIRVAGAYEQYF.

The genes are TRBV19 and TRBJ1-2, with TRBD1 matching 7 bases. The J segment lost 6 bases and the V segment lost 6 bases, leaving 10 bases of the junction unmatched. The CDR3 sequence is 14 residues long. Germline lookup yields CDR1 LNHDA and CDR2 SQIVND (reference sequence). The CDR3 region is CASRKLTGVHGYTF. Written as DNA, the CDR3 is TGTGCCAGTAGGAAACTAACAGGGGTTCATGGCTACACCTTC.

This clone was found many times. The chain links TRBV19 to TRBJ2-6, with TRBD1 identical over 11 bases. V gave up 8 bases and J gave up 2 bases; unmatched junction bases: 8. The CDR3 runs to 17 residues. Germline V gene data show CDR1 as LNHDA and CDR2 as SQIVND (reference sequence). The CDR3 loop is CASGRTGGAPGANVLTF. In DNA form, the CDR3 reads TGTGCCAGTGGGAGGACAGGGGGCGCCCCTGGGGCCAACGTCCTGACTTTC.

The V gene is TRBV2, the J gene TRBJ2-3, with TRBD2 matching over 7 bases. V lost 7 bases to trimming and J lost 5 bases; unmatched junction nucleotides: 9. The CDR3 consists of 14 residues. Germline V lookup: CDR1 SNHLY, CDR2 FYNNEI. This CDR3 is CASKVSGAVDTQYF. The CDR3 nucleotides are TGTGCCAGCAAGGTCAGCGGGGCGGTAGATACGCAGTATTTT.

This clone was observed once. The gene calls are TRBV4-2 and TRBJ1-2; 12 bases match TRBD1. Germline V CDR1 and CDR2: LGHNA, YNFKEQ. V lost 4 bases, J lost 6 bases, and 9 bases stayed unmatched. The CDR3 has 16 residues. Written as DNA, the CDR3 is TGTGCCAGCAGCCCCGTGGGTGGGACAGGGGGCGATGGCTACACCTTC. Residues: CASSPVGGTGGDGYTF.

V and J are TRBV2 and TRBJ1-2; D is unresolved. Germline V gene sequence: CDR1 SNHLY, CDR2 FYNNEI. There are 10 residues in the CDR3. The V and J ends lost 7 bases and 8 bases respectively, with 8 bases between them. The CDR3 sequence: CASIHVGYTF. The CDR3 DNA sequence: TGTGCCAGCATACACGTCGGCTACACCTTC.

This chain joins TRBV24-1 and TRBJ1-2; D remains unclear. The V gene lost 4 bases and the J gene lost 6 bases, with 14 bases spanning the gap. The germline V gene has CDR1 KGHDR and CDR2 SFDVKD. The CDR3 sequence is 14 residues long. The DNA of the CDR3 is TGTGCCACCAGTGACCCAAACGGAGTCCATGGCTACACCTTC. It is translated as CATSDPNGVHGYTF.

V gene TRBV5-4 combines with J gene TRBJ2-3; D is perhaps TRBD1 (5 bases). The CDR3 has 12 residues. V lost 4 bases and J lost 14, with 17 bases in between. The germline V gene encodes CDR1 SGHNT and CDR2 YYREEE (reference sequence). The CDR3: CASSVGPRPGYF. The DNA of the CDR3 is TGTGCCAGCAGCGTGGGGCCCAGGCCCGGGTATTTT.

This clone was found a few times. This rearrangement joins TRBV6-5 to TRBJ2-7, with a tentative D call TRBD2 (6 bases). Germline CDR1 MNHEY, CDR2 SVGAGI. The ends were cut back, 0 bases at V and 1 base at J, with 7 bases in the middle. The CDR3 runs 14 residues. CDR3 coding DNA: TGTGCCAGCAGTTACTCCGCGGGGTCCTACGAGCAGTACGTC. Translation: CASSYSAGSYEQYV.

This sequence joins TRBV6-5 and TRBJ1-3, with D perhaps TRBD1 (6 bases). Germline CDR1 and CDR2: MNHEY and SVGAGI. The CDR3 is made up of 13 amino acids. Trimming took off 8 bases at V and 7 bases at J, with 15 bases between the two ends. DNA of the CDR3: TGTGCCAGCGGGCACAGGGATAGGAACACCATATATTTT. It specifies CASGHRDRNTIYF.

The V call is TRBV27, the J call TRBJ2-1; tentative D call: TRBD1 (5 bases). V lost 10 bases and J lost 10, with 14 bases in between. In germline, CDR1 is MNHEY, CDR2 SMNVEV (reference sequence). There are 11 residues in the CDR3. CDR3 region: CATPRPGEQFF. The CDR3 DNA reads TGTGCCACCCCGAGGCCAGGGGAGCAGTTCTTC.

This clone was counted only a few times. J is TRBJ2-3 and V is TRBV4-2; TRBD1 might be the D (6 bases). Germline-derived CDR1 and CDR2 are LGHNA and YNFKEQ. V dropped 3 bases and J dropped 4 bases, with 17 bases sitting between them. This CDR3 is built from 16 residues. CDR3 amino acids: CASSQSGTQGSDTQYF. CDR3 DNA: TGTGCCAGCAGCCAGTCCGGGACACAAGGATCAGATACGCAGTATTTT.

This chain connects TRBV6-6 to TRBJ2-7, with TRBD1 identical over 8 bases. CDR3 length: 14 amino acids. CDR1 is MNHNY and CDR2 is SVGAGI in the germline V gene (reference sequence). The ends lost 4 bases at V and 5 bases at J; junction bases unmatched: 7. The CDR3 nucleotides read TGTGCCAGCAGTTCCTCGGACAGGGCCGACGAGCAGTACTTC. This gives the protein CASSSSDRADEQYF.

The chain has TRBV28 and TRBJ1-1, with TRBD1 as a possible D gene (6 bases). V lost 6 bases and J 4 bases, leaving 15 bases between the germline ends. The CDR3 sequence is 14 residues long. Germline-derived CDR1 and CDR2 are MDHEN and SYDVKM. The CDR3 region is CASRTTGSGTEAFF. The DNA for the CDR3 is TGTGCCAGCAGGACCACAGGGAGCGGCACTGAAGCTTTCTTT. The complete variable domain, with remaining parts taken from reference TRBV28 and TRBJ1-1, reads DVKVTQSSRYLVKRTGEKVFLECVQDMDHENMFWYRQDPGLGLRLIYFSYDVKMKEKGDIPEGYSVSREKKERFSLILESASTNQTSMYLCASRTTGSGTEAFFGQGTRLTVV.

The CDR3 coding sequence is TGTGCCAGCAGCGTAGCCCGGGGGGTTCGCACAGATACGCAGTATTTT. Translation: CASSVARGVRTDTQYF. The J gene is TRBJ2-3, the V gene TRBV9; TRBD2 matches at 7 bases. CDR3 size: 16 residues. From germline, CDR1 is SGDLS and CDR2 YYNGEE. V trimming: 0 bases; J trimming: 1 base; junction bases outside the gene matches: 5.